The sequence of this T cell receptor (beta chain) was determined in a study of blood T cell repertoires in COVID-19. V dropped 3 bases and J dropped 11 bases, with 14 bases sitting between them. The CDR3 loop spans 13 amino acids. The germline CDR1 and CDR2 sequences are LGHDT and YNNKEL (reference sequence). Study processing details: Estimation of nucleated cell counts relied on the amplification of reference gene primers. Method: immunoSEQ multiplex PCR; TCRdb's copy keeps in-frame clones and lacks some. V, J and clone size derive from that table, while D and trimming were established from the DNA sequence. Here the sample spans 200,000 to 250,000 clones, roughly 85% being singletons. Living in 20 to 30 US areas, the participants were between roughly 18 and 90 years of age. In assigning cohorts, the study relied on participant-reported clinical history.

This TCR came from a woman between 40 and 50 years old with acute COVID-19. The chain couples TRBV3-1 (or the pseudogene TRBV3-2) to TRBJ1-3; D is unresolved. The sample comprised PBMCs or T cells enriched from blood (not recorded which). CDR3 coding DNA: TGTGCCAGCAGCCAGGTAACATGGCTCGCCATATATTTT. Encoded protein: CASSQVTWLAIYF.